This is a list of T cell receptor beta chains from one sample in a study of T-cell reconstitution after alpha-beta-depleted transplantation in children. One entry per CDR3 protein, called by TCRdb with MiXCR from the PCR reads. The table lists roughly 100,000 distinct CDR3 sequences, roughly 8.8% of them singletons. Sequenced material: PBMCs from the stem cell graft donor, taken from the stem cell graft. These receptors all stem from a human donor who donated a stem cell graft to a child with congenital amegakaryocytic thrombocytopenia. Each CDR3 is given with its conserved first and last residue. The D gene is left open where the match is weak. Where a row states a size, it is once, few, many or the class of an expanded clone; other rows omit it.

clone_size j_call v_call d_call cdr3_aa cdr3_nt
many TRBJ2-7 TRBV5-1 NA CASSSDRPYKGSSYEQYF TGCGCCAGCAGCTCGGACCGACCTTACAAGGGGAGCTCCTACGAGCAGTACTTC
many TRBJ2-2 TRBV12-3/TRBV12-4 NA CASSLALSPGGELFF TGTGCCAGCAGTTTAGCCCTCTCTCCTGGCGGGGAGCTGTTTTTT
NA TRBJ2-5 TRBV20-1 NA CSAESLAFDETQYF TGCAGTGCCGAGAGCCTAGCGTTCGACGAGACCCAGTACTTC
many TRBJ2-2 TRBV20-1 NA CSARADTGELFF TGCAGTGCTAGAGCAGACACCGGGGAGCTGTTTTTT
many TRBJ2-3 TRBV20-1 TRBD2 CSARDSGGRPDTQYF TGCAGTGCTAGAGATTCGGGGGGGCGTCCAGATACGCAGTATTTT
many TRBJ2-3 TRBV7-9 NA CASSLGWGDTQYF TGTGCCAGCAGCCTGGGGTGGGGAGATACGCAGTATTTT
many TRBJ2-3 TRBV20-1 TRBD2 CSARDAGGRTDTQYF TGCAGTGCTAGAGATGCGGGGGGGAGAACAGATACGCAGTATTTT
many TRBJ2-2 TRBV7-2 TRBD2 CASSRWTSGGLGELFF TGTGCCAGCAGCCGCTGGACTAGCGGGGGGCTCGGGGAGCTGTTTTTT
NA TRBJ2-1 TRBV5-1 TRBD2 CASSLVLAGGLNEQFF TGCGCCAGCAGCTTGGTTCTAGCGGGGGGGCTCAATGAGCAGTTCTTC
many TRBJ2-1 TRBV25-1 TRBD2 CASSGPLAGGNSYNEQFF TGTGCCAGCAGCGGGCCACTAGCGGGAGGTAACTCCTACAATGAGCAGTTCTTC
many TRBJ1-5 TRBV19 NA CASSPTGRGQPQHF TGTGCCAGTAGTCCCACGGGGAGAGGTCAGCCCCAGCATTTT